This entry lists 26 T cell receptor beta chains sequenced from one sample in a study of CD4 T cells in relation to SARS-CoV-2 and coronaviruses. Antigens for these TCRs are unknown. Sequencing was performed with immunoSEQ multiplex PCR; in TCRdb, only in-frame clones are kept and a portion is missing. The sample has 35,000 to 45,000 clones, over 75% seen once; the top ten hold 1% to 1.5%. Sequencing was done on a sample of naive CD4+ T cells from PBMCs, cultured in vitro. As to subset: naive CD4+ T cells isolated by negative enrichment. Receptors originate from an adult with COVID-19.

The chain combines TRBV12-3 or TRBV12-4 with TRBJ2-7; TRBD2 agrees at 10 bases. This CDR3 spans 13 amino acids. Germline trimming cut 6 bases from V and 5 bases from J; bases unmatched to any gene: 4. CDR3 region: CASSASGRDEQYF. CDR3 in DNA: TGTGCCAGCAGCGCTAGCGGGAGAGACGAGCAGTACTTC.

The V gene is TRBV6-5, the J gene TRBJ1-2, with D unclear. The germline CDR1 and CDR2 sequences are MNHEY and SVGAGI. This CDR3 is built from 15 residues. V lost 2 bases, J lost 0 bases, and 10 bases lay in between. The CDR3 nucleotides are TGTGCCAGCAGTTACGTTGCTAATTCTAACTATGGCTACACCTTC. This encodes CASSYVANSNYGYTF.

The rearrangement links TRBV4-1 to TRBJ1-1; the D gene is possibly TRBD1 (5 bases). Germline CDR1 is MGHRA and CDR2 is YSYEKL. V lost 6 bases, J lost 1 base, and 30 bases lay in between. This CDR3 has 20 residues. CDR3 in DNA: TGCGCCAGCAGGGGAATTTGGCGTAGGAAAAGAGGGGCCGGGAACACTGAAGCTTTCTTT. It encodes CASRGIWRRKRGAGNTEAFF.

CDR3 amino acids: CASSLIRSSYNEQFF. CDR3 coding DNA: TGTGCCAGCAGCTTAATCCGTAGCTCCTACAATGAGCAGTTCTTC. The chain has TRBV7-8 and TRBJ2-1, with D unclear. The CDR3 runs 15 residues. In germline, CDR1 is SGHVS, CDR2 FQNEAQ. Trimming removed 2 bases from V and 0 bases from J, with 8 bases in between.

The V call is TRBV3-1 (or the pseudogene TRBV3-2), the J call TRBJ2-3; 8 nucleotides agree with TRBD2. CDR3 size: 13 residues. The germline V gene encodes CDR1 LGHDT and CDR2 YNNKEL (reference sequence). V lost 5 bases to trimming and J lost 4 bases; unmatched junction nucleotides: 2. The CDR3 reads CASSTGGSDTQYF. DNA of the CDR3: TGTGCCAGCAGCACGGGAGGGTCAGATACGCAGTATTTT.

The chain has TRBV5-1 and TRBJ2-7; a weak D match, TRBD2 (6 bases). V lost 5 bases, J lost 7 bases, and 13 bases lay in between. CDR3 length: 12 residues. Germline lookup yields CDR1 SGHRS and CDR2 YFSETQ. The CDR3: CASSHNRGEQYF. In DNA, the CDR3 is TGCGCCAGCAGTCATAATCGGGGGGAGCAGTACTTC. The complete variable domain, with remaining parts taken from reference TRBV5-1 and TRBJ2-7, reads KAGVTQTPRYLIKTRGQQVTLSCSPISGHRSVSWYQQTPGQGLQFLFEYFSETQRNKGNFPGRFSGRQFSNSRSEMNVSTLELGDSALYLCASSHNRGEQYFGPGTRLTVT.

The genes are TRBV25-1 and TRBJ1-6, with TRBD1 as a possible D gene (5 bases). The germline V gene encodes CDR1 MGHDK and CDR2 SYGVNS. V was trimmed by 2 bases and J by 7 bases, leaving 9 bases between them. The CDR3 loop spans 14 amino acids. CDR3 region: CASSETDINSPLHF. The DNA for the CDR3 is TGTGCCAGCAGTGAAACGGACATCAATTCACCCCTCCACTTT.

The rearrangement links TRBV28 to TRBJ2-3; D is uncertain. Germline CDR1 MDHEN, CDR2 SYDVKM. The CDR3 has 16 amino acids. The V gene lost 1 base and the J gene lost 5 bases, with 16 bases spanning the gap. The CDR3 DNA is TGTGCCAGCAGTTTATATAGTAGTTCATTTATAGATACGCAGTATTTT. Translating it yields CASSLYSSSFIDTQYF.

This clone was observed a single time. The chain couples TRBV5-1 to TRBJ1-2, with TRBD1 matching over 9 bases. The CDR3 length is 16 residues. The germline gives CDR1 SGHRS, CDR2 YFSETQ. V was pared by 3 bases and J by 0 bases, with 6 bases of the junction left unmatched. CDR3: CASSSGTGRANYGYTF. The DNA for the CDR3 is TGCGCCAGCAGCTCCGGGACAGGGAGAGCTAACTATGGCTACACCTTC.

This clone was seen more than once but under ten times. This sequence joins TRBV4-1 and TRBJ2-7; 11 bases align to TRBD2. V was pared by 3 bases and J by 0 bases, with 16 bases of the junction left unmatched. The germline CDR1 and CDR2 sequences are MGHRA and YSYEKL. The CDR3 consists of 20 residues. CDR3 bases: TGCGCCAGCAGCCACGGGGGGCTAGCGGGAGGCCCGGCTAGCTCCTACGAGCAGTACTTC. Amino acid sequence: CASSHGGLAGGPASSYEQYF.

V gene TRBV5-1 combines with J gene TRBJ1-5; 7 nucleotides agree with TRBD1. The CDR3 sequence is 14 residues long. V was pared by 4 bases and J by 6 bases, with 7 bases of the junction left unmatched. The germline V gene encodes CDR1 SGHRS and CDR2 YFSETQ. CDR3: CASSRTGVGQPQHF. DNA for the CDR3: TGCGCCAGCAGCAGAACAGGGGTAGGTCAGCCCCAGCATTTT.

This chain connects TRBV12-3 or TRBV12-4 to TRBJ2-2; D possibly corresponds to TRBD1 (6 bases). The germline V and J ends were trimmed by 7 bases and 1 base, with 7 bases remaining between them. The CDR3 runs to 13 residues. CDR3 loop: CASNRVNTGELFF. In DNA, the CDR3 is TGTGCCAGCAACAGGGTGAACACCGGGGAGCTGTTTTTT.

The genes are TRBV7-3 and TRBJ2-3; D is unresolved. The CDR3 sequence is 13 residues long. V was cut by 3 bases and J by 0 bases, with 4 bases left in between. CDR1 is SGHTA and CDR2 is FQGTGA in the germline V gene. CDR3 sequence (DNA): TGTGCCAGCAGCTTGGCCAGCACAGATACGCAGTATTTT. Protein product: CASSLASTDTQYF.

This chain uses TRBV7-3 with TRBJ1-1; the D is unclear. Germline CDR1 SGHTA, CDR2 FQGTGA. The CDR3 loop spans 13 amino acids. The ends were cut back, 0 bases at V and 4 bases at J, with 6 bases in the middle. This chain's CDR3 is CASSLTYGTEAFF. The CDR3, as DNA: TGTGCCAGCAGCTTAACGTATGGCACTGAAGCTTTCTTT.

This sequence joins TRBV7-2 and TRBJ1-1; 9 positions match TRBD1. Per the germline V gene, CDR1 is SGHTA and CDR2 is FQGNSA. Trimming cost V 3 bases and J 4 bases; bases outside gene matches: 0. The CDR3 has 13 amino acids. Here the CDR3 reads CASSLTGGTEAFF. The DNA for the CDR3 is TGTGCCAGCAGCTTGACAGGGGGCACTGAAGCTTTCTTT.

This clone was counted only a few times. This chain connects TRBV18 to TRBJ2-7, with D perhaps TRBD2 (5 bases). Trimming shortened V by 3 bases and J by 1 base, and 10 bases separated the two germline ends. Germline CDR1 is KGHSH and CDR2 is LQKENI. There are 14 residues in the CDR3. The CDR3 sequence: CASSPARESYEQYF. The DNA for the CDR3 is TGTGCCAGCTCACCCGCGAGGGAATCCTACGAGCAGTACTTC.

This clone was seen more than once but under ten times. The gene calls are TRBV5-4 and TRBJ1-5, with TRBD1 matching over 8 bases. The CDR3 consists of 15 residues. Germline values: CDR1 SGHNT, CDR2 YYREEE (reference sequence). The V segment lost 3 bases and the J segment 6 bases; nucleotides outside the gene matches: 8. This chain's CDR3 is CASSWDGQGSQPQHF. The DNA for the CDR3 is TGTGCCAGCAGCTGGGATGGACAGGGTAGTCAGCCCCAGCATTTT.

V gene TRBV29-1 combines with J gene TRBJ2-5; 10 positions match TRBD2. This CDR3 is 15 amino acids long. Germline V gene lookup returns CDR1 SQVTM and CDR2 ANQGSEA. With V trimmed by 2 bases and J by 5 bases, 8 bases remained unmatched. The CDR3 region has the DNA TGCAGCGTTGAAAGTTTCCCTAGCGGGAGTGAGACCCAGTACTTC. Its protein is CSVESFPSGSETQYF.

This sequence joins TRBV27 and TRBJ2-2; D is perhaps TRBD1 (6 bases). The CDR3 runs to 14 residues. CDR1 and CDR2 (germline): MNHEY, SMNVEV (reference sequence). Trimming left V 4 bases short and J 3 bases short, with 9 bases between. CDR3 loop: CASSYYRDTGELFF. The CDR3 coding sequence is TGTGCCAGCAGTTATTACAGGGACACCGGGGAGCTGTTTTTT.

The V gene is TRBV30, the J gene TRBJ2-1; D unclear. V dropped 4 bases and J dropped 10 bases, with 17 bases sitting between them. Germline values: CDR1 GTSNPN, CDR2 SVGIG (reference sequence). The CDR3 is 13 residues long. The CDR3 coding sequence is TGTGCCTGGACAGGTCCTGGGCCTACCGAGCAGTTCTTC. It yields the protein CAWTGPGPTEQFF. Supplemented by reference TRBV30 and TRBJ2-1, the full variable domain reads SQTIHQWPATLVQPVGSPLSLECTVEGTSNPNLYWYRQAAGRGLQLLFYSVGIGQISSEVPQNLSASRPQDRQFILSSKKLLLSDSGFYLCAWTGPGPTEQFFGPGTRLTVL.

The rearrangement joins TRBV7-9 to TRBJ2-2; 9 bases align to TRBD2. CDR3 length: 17 amino acids. V gave up 1 base and J gave up 2 bases; unmatched junction bases: 5. In germline, CDR1 is SEHNR, CDR2 FQNEAQ (reference sequence). Written as DNA, the CDR3 is TGTGCCAGCAGCTTAGTGAGACTAGCGGAAAACACCGGGGAGCTGTTTTTT. Its protein product is CASSLVRLAENTGELFF.

V gene TRBV6-1 combines with J gene TRBJ1-5, with D unresolved. There are 15 residues in the CDR3. The V end lost 3 bases, the J end lost 2 bases, and 11 bases lay between the germline ends. Germline loops: CDR1 MNHNS, CDR2 SASEGT. The CDR3 loop reads CASSERVSGNQPQHF. The CDR3 bases are TGTGCCAGCAGTGAGCGGGTGAGTGGCAATCAGCCCCAGCATTTT.

The chain couples TRBV9 to TRBJ2-1; 11 bases are shared with TRBD2. V lost 0 bases and J lost 8; bases outside the gene matches: 10. This CDR3 is built from 17 residues. CDR1 SGDLS and CDR2 YYNGEE come from the germline V gene. The CDR3, as DNA: TGTGCCAGCAGCGTAGAACTAGGACTAGCGGGTCGTCATGAGCAGTTCTTC. Translating it yields CASSVELGLAGRHEQFF.

The gene calls are TRBV2 and TRBJ2-3; TRBD1 agrees at 7 bases. V lost 7 bases and J lost 3; bases outside the gene matches: 10. Germline V gene data show CDR1 as SNHLY and CDR2 as FYNNEI. The CDR3 has 15 amino acids. The CDR3 spells CASMGPGGGTDTQYF. The CDR3 nucleotides are TGTGCCAGCATGGGGCCAGGGGGTGGTACAGATACGCAGTATTTT.

The V gene is TRBV20-1, the J gene TRBJ2-5, with TRBD2 matching 9 bases. Germline assignment: CDR1 DFQATT and CDR2 SNEGSKA (reference sequence). This CDR3 has 14 residues. Losses at the gene ends were 3 bases for V and 5 bases for J; bases not matched to a gene: 7. The CDR3: CSASASGTFETQYF. DNA of the CDR3: TGCAGTGCTAGTGCTAGCGGGACTTTCGAGACCCAGTACTTC.

The rearrangement uses TRBV3-1 (or the pseudogene TRBV3-2) and TRBJ2-1, with TRBD2 as a possible D gene (5 bases). The CDR3 covers 11 residues. Germline loops: CDR1 LGHDT, CDR2 YNNKEL (reference sequence). With 0 bases removed from V and 14 bases from J, the gap between germline ends came to 8 bases. CDR3 in amino acids: CASSQEGVKFF. The CDR3 region has the DNA TGTGCCAGCAGCCAAGAGGGAGTGAAGTTCTTC.